These T cell receptor beta chains were read from a single sample in a study of blood T cell repertoires in COVID-19. TCRdb's table, derived via immunoSEQ multiplex PCR, lists solely in-frame clones and lacks some. The table records about 180,000 clones, 90% of them present only once. Material for sequencing was peripheral blood. These receptors originate from a man in his forties or fifties with acute or convalescent COVID-19. Both conserved end residues are trimmed from each CDR3. Rows give clone size only sometimes, using once, few, many, or a class for an expanded clone.

>TRBJ1-6|NA|TRBV18
ASSPGTGGGGRGSPLH
>TRBJ2-1|NA|TRBV4-1
ASSQLASYNEQF
>TRBJ1-3|few|TRBV7-9
ASGGTVSGNTIY
>TRBJ1-1|NA|TRBV28
ASSLTGVNTEAF
>TRBJ2-2|NA|TRBV9
ASRRGQDTGELF
>TRBJ2-3|NA|TRBV28
ASSFMVGRDTDTQY
>TRBJ1-5|NA|TRBV18
ASSPQGADQPQH
>TRBJ2-3|NA|TRBV5-1
ASSSGTDTDTQY
>TRBJ1-4|NA|TRBV28
ASSSPGGRAPSGKKLF
>TRBJ1-6|NA|TRBV3-1/TRBV3-2
ASSHGDRAYNSPLH
>TRBJ2-3|NA|TRBV7-3
ASSSRAAIADTQY
>TRBJ2-5|NA|TRBV6-2/TRBV6-3
ASSSWTGETQY
>TRBJ1-2|NA|TRBV7-2
ASTRGQGNGYT
>TRBJ1-4|NA|TRBV9
ASSVAGATNEKLF
>TRBJ2-2|NA|TRBV19
ASSPGQGATGELF
>TRBJ2-3|NA|TRBV7-2
ASSFRGRFADTQY
>TRBJ2-1|NA|TRBV7-9
ASSRSPSQF
>TRBJ2-7|NA|TRBV19
ASSTPTGGFSYEQY
>TRBJ1-3|once|TRBV10-2
ASSPPGAGGNTIY
>TRBJ2-3|NA|TRBV5-5
ASSVSGGTDTQY
>TRBJ2-1|NA|TRBV14
ASSPDAGAYNEQF
>TRBJ2-1|NA|TRBV7-2
ASSLGSGSFNEQF
>TRBJ2-5|NA|TRBV19
ASSIAGRGPRKETQY
>TRBJ1-1|NA|TRBV12-3/TRBV12-4
ANSRTGITEAF
>TRBJ1-2|NA|TRBV23-1
ASSQGGLGNYGYT
>TRBJ1-3|few|TRBV3-1/TRBV3-2
ASSQDQGTGNTIY
>TRBJ1-6|NA|TRBV28
ASSPEGQGNSPLH
>TRBJ1-5|NA|TRBV9
ASSRQGWDNQPQH
>TRBJ1-2|few|TRBV4-1
ASSQDLYGYT
>TRBJ2-1|NA|TRBV29-1
SVDNGNEQF
>TRBJ1-2|NA|TRBV3-1/TRBV3-2
ASSHADRAGYT
>TRBJ2-7|once|TRBV27
ASRPLPGMGEQY
>TRBJ2-1|NA|TRBV19
ASSITSGRGNEQF
>TRBJ1-4|NA|TRBV6-1
ASSSLRLNEKLF
>TRBJ1-2|NA|TRBV6-5
ASSWGPNYGYT
>TRBJ1-2|NA|TRBV18
ASSPGSEVNYGYT
>TRBJ2-7|NA|TRBV29-1
SVARTGGGYEQY
>TRBJ2-1|NA|TRBV6-6
ASSYSRDNEQF
>TRBJ2-7|NA|TRBV19
ASAHSGSTSEQY
>TRBJ1-5|NA|TRBV19
ASSIRGNQPQH
>TRBJ2-3|NA|TRBV5-1
ASSVGSNTDTQY